The 23 T cell receptor beta chains presented below share a single source sample, sequenced in a study of cytomegalovirus exposure and HLA in healthy donors. The PCR was carried out with 60 Vbeta primers and 13 Jbeta primers. Clones were read by immunoSEQ multiplex PCR, and TCRdb kept only the in-frame ones, dropping some. The sample lists under 40,000 clones; more than 70% were seen once. The specimen was PBMCs. The receptors stem from a woman aged 30 to 39 in good health and CMV-seropositive.

This rearrangement joins TRBV6-6 to TRBJ2-1; perhaps TRBD1 as D (5 bases). This CDR3 contains 15 residues. The V end was cut by 6 bases, the J end by 9 bases, with 21 bases between. The V gene's germline CDR1 is MNHNY and CDR2 SVGAGI (reference sequence). This CDR3 is CASSPDSPGWGEQFF. Written as DNA, the CDR3 is TGTGCCAGCAGCCCAGACAGCCCCGGTTGGGGTGAGCAGTTCTTC.

The genes are TRBV5-1 and TRBJ2-3; TRBD2 aligns across 10 bases. With V trimmed by 0 bases and J by 1 base, 5 bases remained unmatched. This CDR3 contains 17 residues. Germline CDR1 is SGHRS and CDR2 is YFSETQ. CDR3 bases: TGCGCCAGCAGCTTGGTCGGGCTAGCGGGGGGCACAGATACGCAGTATTTT. This translates into CASSLVGLAGGTDTQYF.

The rearrangement joins TRBV11-2 to TRBJ1-1, with 7 bases identical to TRBD1. The CDR3 loop spans 12 amino acids. The V gene end was trimmed by 5 bases and the J gene end by 9 bases; junction bases not matched to a gene: 6. The germline V gene has CDR1 SGHAT and CDR2 FQNNGV. The CDR3 sequence: CASSQDRVQAFF. DNA for the CDR3: TGTGCCAGCAGCCAAGACAGGGTGCAAGCTTTCTTT.

As to this clone: One end of the junction fails to match germline, which may point to a read error. CDR3 sequence: CASSVFRDTYF. CDR3 sequence (DNA): TGTGCCAGTAGTGTGTTTCGGGACACCTACTTC. This chain joins TRBV19 and TRBJ1-2, with D possibly matching TRBD1 (6 bases). CDR3 length equals 11 residues. Germline assignment: CDR1 LNHDA and CDR2 SQIVND (reference sequence).

This clone was seen only a few times. The chain combines TRBV13 with TRBJ1-3; a possible D gene is TRBD1 (5 bases). With 5 bases removed from V and 0 bases from J, the gap between germline ends came to 8 bases. The CDR3 has 14 residues. CDR1 is PRHDT and CDR2 is FYEKMQ in the germline V gene (reference sequence). CDR3 region: CASSPGRSGNTIYF. In DNA, the CDR3 is TGTGCCAGCAGCCCAGGGCGCTCTGGAAACACCATATATTTT.

This clone was seen a handful of times. The chain links TRBV7-9 to TRBJ2-2; TRBD1 matches 7 bases. The V gene end was trimmed by 1 base and the J gene end by 4 bases; junction bases not matched to a gene: 6. The germline gives CDR1 SEHNR, CDR2 FQNEAQ (reference sequence). There are 16 residues in the CDR3. Written as DNA, the CDR3 is TGTGCCAGCAGCTTAGGGTCAGGGGGATCCACCGGGGAGCTGTTTTTT. Protein sequence: CASSLGSGGSTGELFF. The variable domain in full, completed from reference TRBV7-9 and TRBJ2-2, reads DTGVSQNPRHKITKRGQNVTFRCDPISEHNRLYWYRQTLGQGPEFLTYFQNEAQLEKSRLLSDRFSAERPKGSFSTLEIQRTEQGDSAMYLCASSLGSGGSTGELFFGEGSRLTVL.

The chain joins TRBV5-1 to TRBJ2-2; 8 bases map to TRBD1. V lost 4 bases, J lost 0 bases, and 23 bases stayed unmatched. Looked up from germline, CDR1 is SGHRS and CDR2 is YFSETQ. This CDR3 has 22 amino acids. The DNA of the CDR3 is TGCGCCAGCAGCCGACGGACAGGGCTAGGTCAGGTCGGATGGACGAACACCGGGGAGCTGTTTTTT. Protein sequence: CASSRRTGLGQVGWTNTGELFF.

The chain joins TRBV19 to TRBJ1-3; D is possibly TRBD1 (6 bases). Germline CDR1 and CDR2: LNHDA and SQIVND (reference sequence). This CDR3 contains 15 residues. V lost 4 bases and J 6 bases, leaving 16 bases between the germline ends. The CDR3 nucleotides read TGTGCCAGTAGTACTCAGGGGAGACGGAAAAACACCATATATTTT. It specifies CASSTQGRRKNTIYF.

Comment on this clone: One end of the junction is discordant with germline, which a read error may explain. The chain is built from TRBV9 and TRBJ1-6; D might be TRBD1 (5 bases). This CDR3 contains 15 residues. CDR1 and CDR2 from the germline V gene are SGDLS and YYNGEE. CDR3 loop: CTSSVTGEYNSPLHF. The CDR3 bases are TGTACCAGCAGCGTCACAGGAGAATATAATTCACCCCTCCACTTT.

The chain has TRBV28 and TRBJ2-2, with D perhaps matching TRBD2 (6 bases). V lost 7 bases and J lost 3, with 15 bases in between. The CDR3 is 15 residues long. The V gene's germline CDR1 is MDHEN and CDR2 SYDVKM. The CDR3 protein is CASTAGRGYTGELFF. CDR3 nucleotide sequence: TGTGCCAGCACCGCGGGAAGGGGTTACACCGGGGAGCTGTTTTTT.

In this sample, this clone turned up once. The V and J genes are TRBV4-1 and TRBJ1-4; 10 bases line up with TRBD1. The germline V gene has CDR1 MGHRA and CDR2 YSYEKL. V lost 3 bases and J lost 7; bases outside the gene matches: 14. The CDR3 spans 18 residues. In nucleotides, the CDR3 is TGCGCCAGCAGCCACGTCCGGGACAGGGGAATTCGCACTGAAAAACTGTTTTTT. Protein sequence: CASSHVRDRGIRTEKLFF.

Notes on this clone: At one of its ends the junction is not consistent with the germline gene, which may arise from a read error. The chain employs TRBV5-4 and TRBJ1-2, with 10 bases lining up with TRBD1. The CDR3 sequence is 16 residues long. The germline V gene has CDR1 SGHNT and CDR2 YYREEE (reference sequence). The CDR3 DNA reads as TGTGCCAGCAGCTCCTACCGGGACAGGGGTTATAGTGGCTACCCCTTC. Encoded protein: CASSSYRDRGYSGYPF.

The CDR3 DNA is TGTGCCAGCTCATTAACACGGACAGGGCATAATGAAAAACTGTTTTTT. It yields the protein CASSLTRTGHNEKLFF. V gene TRBV18 combines with J gene TRBJ1-4, with 8 bases fitting TRBD1. The CDR3 covers 16 residues. Unmatched junction bases numbered 9, after V lost 5 bases and J lost 4 bases. Looked up from germline, CDR1 is KGHSH and CDR2 is LQKENI.

The chain links TRBV11-2 to TRBJ2-5, with 10 bases fitting TRBD2. The germline V gene encodes CDR1 SGHAT and CDR2 FQNNGV. Trimming at V came to 2 bases and at J to 5 bases, leaving 8 bases not matched to a gene. There are 16 residues in the CDR3. The CDR3 nucleotides read TGTGCCAGCAGCTTAACCTCTAGCGGGAGTAGGGAGACCCAGTACTTC. Translation: CASSLTSSGSRETQYF.

This clone was found once. J is TRBJ1-2 and V is TRBV25-1, with 8 positions matching TRBD1. Trimming cost V 5 bases and J 10 bases; bases outside gene matches: 9. Germline CDR1 reads MGHDK; CDR2 reads SYGVNS. The CDR3 has 13 residues. CDR3 DNA: TGTGCCAGCAGTCCCCGGACAGGGAACGACTACACCTTC. Protein product: CASSPRTGNDYTF.

The CDR3 coding sequence is TGTGCCAGCTCCCCGGGAGTAGCCATGGGTGAGCAGTACTTC. Encoded protein: CASSPGVAMGEQYF. The chain links TRBV18 to TRBJ2-5; TRBD2 is a possible D gene (6 bases). The CDR3 spans 14 residues. Germline loops: CDR1 KGHSH, CDR2 LQKENI. Trimming removed 6 bases from V and 11 bases from J, with 22 bases in between.

The chain recombines TRBV7-9 with TRBJ2-5; possibly TRBD1 for D (6 bases). The CDR3 runs 16 residues. With 1 base removed from V and 5 bases from J, the gap between germline ends came to 17 bases. CDR1 SEHNR and CDR2 FQNEAQ come from the germline V gene (reference sequence). The CDR3 loop is CASSLGPAGRGETQYF. For the CDR3, the DNA is TGTGCCAGCAGCTTAGGGCCCGCGGGCAGGGGTGAGACCCAGTACTTC.

The V gene is TRBV10-1, the J gene TRBJ2-7; TRBD1 matches at 8 bases. J gave up 8 bases and V 6 bases, and 9 bases lay outside the gene matches. The CDR3 is made up of 13 amino acids. CDR1 and CDR2 (germline): WNHNN, SYGVQD (reference sequence). The CDR3 is CASSEPGTGQQYF. CDR3 nucleotides: TGCGCCAGCAGCGAGCCCGGGACAGGCCAGCAGTACTTC.

V usage is TRBV5-1 and J usage is TRBJ2-5; tentative D call: TRBD1 (6 bases). Judging by the DNA end, TRBJ2-7 fits better; the J call may be wrong. The CDR3 is 15 residues long. CDR1 is SGHRS and CDR2 is YFSETQ in the germline V gene. The CDR3 coding sequence is TGCGCCAGCAGCCCGCCAGACAGGAGTAACTACGAGCAGTACTTC. This gives the protein CASSPPDRSNYEQYF.

This chain connects TRBV5-1 to TRBJ2-5; TRBD2 matches 7 bases. CDR3 length equals 15 residues. The V segment lost 4 bases and the J segment 5 bases; nucleotides outside the gene matches: 11. CDR1 is SGHRS and CDR2 is YFSETQ in the germline V gene. DNA of the CDR3: TGCGCCAGCAGCCGCCAAAGCGGGGCGGGGGAGACCCAGTACTTC. Residues: CASSRQSGAGETQYF.

CDR3 in amino acids: CASSQDPDYEQYF. The CDR3 DNA reads as TGCGCCAGCAGCCAAGATCCAGACTACGAGCAGTACTTC. The rearrangement joins TRBV4-1 to TRBJ2-5, with D uncertain. The DNA end is a closer match to TRBJ2-7, so the J assignment may be wrong. The CDR3 sequence is 13 residues long. Germline V CDR1 and CDR2: MGHRA, YSYEKL.

The V gene is TRBV7-9, the J gene TRBJ2-1; D is undetermined. With 5 bases removed from V and 4 bases from J, the gap between germline ends came to 6 bases. This CDR3 has 12 amino acids. Germline CDR1 and CDR2: SEHNR and FQNEAQ (reference sequence). The CDR3: CASSPYYNEQFF. The CDR3 coding sequence is TGTGCCAGCAGCCCCTATTACAATGAGCAGTTCTTC.

The chain carries TRBV6-5 and TRBJ2-5, with D unclear. Trimming pared 0 bases from V and 1 base from J, leaving 6 bases between. Germline CDR1 is MNHEY and CDR2 is SVGAGI. The CDR3 extends over 14 amino acids. CDR3 protein: CASSYSSFQETQYF. DNA of the CDR3: TGTGCCAGCAGTTACTCCAGTTTCCAAGAGACCCAGTACTTC.